The 14 T cell receptor beta chains below were found in one sample sequenced in a study of technical replicates of blood from a few donors. The table came from immunoSEQ multiplex PCR; TCRdb's copy has only in-frame clones and leaves some out. The table records roughly 81,000 clones, roughly 97% of them present only once. The sample consisted of T cells isolated from PBMCs. Source of these receptors: a human donor in good health.

The J gene is TRBJ2-2, the V gene TRBV29-1; D possibly corresponds to TRBD1 (5 bases). Per the germline V gene, CDR1 is SQVTM and CDR2 is ANQGSEA. Trimming removed 4 bases from V and 3 bases from J, with 15 bases in between. The CDR3 runs to 15 residues. This CDR3 is CSVGSGAYDTGELFF. In DNA form, the CDR3 reads TGCAGCGTTGGATCTGGGGCGTACGACACCGGGGAGCTGTTTTTT.

The genes are TRBV15 and TRBJ2-5, with D possibly being TRBD2 (6 bases). Germline V gene sequence: CDR1 LNHNV, CDR2 YYDKDF (reference sequence). The V end was cut by 8 bases, the J end by 5 bases, with 21 bases between. The CDR3 has 15 amino acids. The CDR3 nucleotides read TGTGCCACCGGTCTATCCGGTCTAGCGCGGGAGACCCAGTACTTC. It encodes CATGLSGLARETQYF.

The genes are TRBV5-1 and TRBJ2-1; 9 bases match TRBD2. Germline V gives CDR1 SGHRS, CDR2 YFSETQ. V was pared by 4 bases and J by 7 bases, with 15 bases of the junction left unmatched. The CDR3 contains 17 residues. CDR3 bases: TGCGCCAGCAGCCTGGGGGCTAGCGGGAAAAAGGGGAATGAGCAGTTCTTC. Encoded protein: CASSLGASGKKGNEQFF. The full variable domain, in which reference TRBV5-1 and TRBJ2-1 provide the parts outside the CDR3, is KAGVTQTPRYLIKTRGQQVTLSCSPISGHRSVSWYQQTPGQGLQFLFEYFSETQRNKGNFPGRFSGRQFSNSRSEMNVSTLELGDSALYLCASSLGASGKKGNEQFFGPGTRLTVL.

The V gene is TRBV7-6, the J gene TRBJ1-2; the match to TRBD1 covers 9 bases. The CDR3 length is 14 residues. CDR1 and CDR2 (germline): SGHVS, FNYEAQ. Germline trimming cut 3 bases from V and 1 base from J; bases unmatched to any gene: 0. The CDR3 DNA sequence: TGTGCCAGCAGCTTGGGACAGGGTAACTATGGCTACACCTTC. Residues: CASSLGQGNYGYTF.

The chain links TRBV7-3 to TRBJ2-1, with a weak D call TRBD1 (5 bases). Germline CDR1 is SGHTA and CDR2 is FQGTGA. The CDR3 length is 16 residues. Trimming left V 4 bases short and J 5 bases short, with 18 bases between. CDR3 protein: CASSYRGPGLDNEQFF. The DNA for the CDR3 is TGTGCCAGCAGCTATAGGGGTCCCGGGTTGGACAATGAGCAGTTCTTC.

CDR3: CASSFSGVAEAFF. DNA of the CDR3: TGCGCCAGCAGCTTTTCAGGGGTAGCTGAAGCTTTCTTT. The chain joins TRBV5-1 to TRBJ1-1; D possibly corresponds to TRBD1 (6 bases). CDR1 SGHRS and CDR2 YFSETQ come from the germline V gene. The ends were cut back, 2 bases at V and 6 bases at J, with 11 bases in the middle. This CDR3 region has 13 residues.

This sequence joins TRBV6-1 and TRBJ1-1; 7 bases are shared with TRBD1. CDR1 is MNHNS and CDR2 is SASEGT in the germline V gene. The ends lost 6 bases at V and 5 bases at J; junction bases unmatched: 6. This CDR3 has 13 residues. This CDR3 reads CASSLTGETEAFF. CDR3 sequence (DNA): TGTGCCAGCAGCCTAACAGGGGAAACTGAAGCTTTCTTT.

The J gene is TRBJ2-7, the V gene TRBV4-2, with D possibly TRBD2 on 6 matching bases. V lost 0 bases, J lost 6 bases, and 6 bases lay in between. This CDR3 has 12 amino acids. Germline CDR1 LGHNA, CDR2 YNFKEQ. CDR3 sequence (DNA): TGTGCCAGCAGCCAAGAGGGACTCGAGCAGTACTTC. Amino acid sequence: CASSQEGLEQYF.

The chain recombines TRBV7-9 with TRBJ1-2; TRBD1 aligns across 12 bases. This CDR3 has 17 residues. Trimming at V came to 5 bases and at J to 7 bases, leaving 14 bases not matched to a gene. Germline V CDR1 and CDR2: SEHNR, FQNEAQ (reference sequence). This CDR3 reads CASSPGTGGAKWIGYTF. The CDR3 nucleotides read TGTGCCAGCAGCCCTGGGACAGGGGGCGCTAAGTGGATTGGCTACACCTTC.

The chain is built from TRBV10-1 and TRBJ2-1; TRBD2 aligns across 8 bases. J gave up 12 bases and V 3 bases, and 16 bases lay outside the gene matches. CDR1 and CDR2 (germline): WNHNN, SYGVQD (reference sequence). The CDR3 spans 16 residues. CDR3 sequence (DNA): TGCGCCAGCAGTGATAGCGGGACTACCTTAGAGGTTGGGCAGTTCTTC. It yields the protein CASSDSGTTLEVGQFF.

The V call is TRBV28, the J call TRBJ2-1; possibly TRBD1 for D (5 bases). Trimming took off 2 bases at V and 6 bases at J, with 14 bases between the two ends. The CDR3 totals 15 residues. Looked up from germline, CDR1 is MDHEN and CDR2 is SYDVKM. The CDR3 DNA reads as TGTGCCAGCAGTTTAAGTCAGGGATTGCGCAATGAGCAGTTCTTC. Amino acid sequence: CASSLSQGLRNEQFF.

V and J are TRBV25-1 and TRBJ1-6; possible D gene TRBD1, 6 bases. This CDR3 has 14 residues. CDR1 and CDR2 (germline): MGHDK, SYGVNS. The ends were cut back, 2 bases at V and 10 bases at J, with 12 bases in the middle. CDR3 bases: TGTGCCAGCAGTGAAGACAGGAAATTGTCACCCCTCCACTTT. This encodes CASSEDRKLSPLHF.

This clone showed up just once. This chain connects TRBV29-1 to TRBJ1-2, with D hard to call. The V gene's germline CDR1 is SQVTM and CDR2 ANQGSEA. CDR3 length: 12 residues. The germline V and J ends were trimmed by 6 bases and 6 bases, with 14 bases remaining between them. For the CDR3, the DNA is TGCAGCGTCGGACGTGAGGGCCATGGCTACACCTTC. Amino acid sequence: CSVGREGHGYTF.

The chain is built from TRBV11-2 and TRBJ1-1; tentatively, D is TRBD1 (5 bases). CDR1 and CDR2 from the germline V gene are SGHAT and FQNNGV. The CDR3 runs 13 residues. V was cut by 5 bases and J by 5 bases, with 12 bases left in between. As DNA, the CDR3 is TGTGCCAGCAGCGAAGGAGGGGTGACTGAAGCTTTCTTT. Protein: CASSEGGVTEAFF.